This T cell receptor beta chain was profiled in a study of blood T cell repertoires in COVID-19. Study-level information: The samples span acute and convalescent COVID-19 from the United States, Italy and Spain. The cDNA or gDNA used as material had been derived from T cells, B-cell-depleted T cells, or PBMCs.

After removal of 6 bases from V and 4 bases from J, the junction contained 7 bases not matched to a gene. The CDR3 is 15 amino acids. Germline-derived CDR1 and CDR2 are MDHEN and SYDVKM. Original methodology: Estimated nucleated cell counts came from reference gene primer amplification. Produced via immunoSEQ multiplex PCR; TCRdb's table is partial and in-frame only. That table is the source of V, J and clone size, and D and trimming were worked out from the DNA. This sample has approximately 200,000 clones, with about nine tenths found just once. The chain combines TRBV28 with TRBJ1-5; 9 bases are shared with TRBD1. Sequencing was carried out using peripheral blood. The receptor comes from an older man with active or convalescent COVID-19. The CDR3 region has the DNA TGTGCCAGCAGCCCGGGGACAGGGAAAAATCAGCCCCAGCATTTT. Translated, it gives CASSPGTGKNQPQHF.